This TCR beta chain was found in a study of T cells in Graves' hyperthyroidism and ophthalmopathy (dated by TCRdb to about 2019). Broadly, across the study: Peripheral blood samples were taken at the time of initial diagnosis, prior to any treatment. Prospective prediction of ophthalmopathy was tested in an independent validation cohort of 18 to 20 hyperthyroidism patients and 15 to 17 patients who later progressed to ophthalmopathy. In addition, the study compared T-cell repertoires in thyroid tissue and in blood from five to seven Graves' hyperthyroidism patients. Following sampling, methimazole starting at 30 mg daily was given to hyperthyroidism patients, and high-dose intravenous methylprednisolone was given to ophthalmopathy patients. A discovery cohort of around 100 patients, about 43 with Graves' ophthalmopathy and approximately 57 with stable Graves' hyperthyroidism, was used to find distinguishing TCR V-J signatures. The roughly 99 discovery patients were divided at random into training and test sets in a 7:3 ratio. The paper reports TCR Vbeta CDR3 sequencing of some 140 peripheral blood samples: under 45 ophthalmopathy, 75 to 80 hyperthyroidism and 17 progressor patients. The study at large found these results: Sample size was not statistically predetermined, and blinding of investigators to group allocation was not performed. During validation, the model predicted progression to ophthalmopathy a median of around 6 months ahead of onset, with almost 71% sensitivity and about 72% specificity. In cross-validation, a model built on a 13 V-J signature told ophthalmopathy apart from stable hyperthyroidism with 85% to 90% sensitivity and roughly 81% specificity, and in testing the same model reached 80%/75%. Most expanded thyroid clonotypes (frequency above 0.001) were also detected in blood, a finding suggesting that blood repertoires may reflect thyroid immune responses.

CDR1 and CDR2, per the germline V gene, are KGHDR and SFDVKD. The CDR3 sequence holds 12 residues, the cysteine and phenylalanine included. Just CDR3 DNA is preserved here, 36 bases in frame from base 1. Trimming at the junction amounts to 3 bases on V and 4 bases on J, and the germline ends lie 3 bases apart. Amplification of TCR beta CDR3 regions was carried out from RNA transcripts. The TCR CDR3 was subjected to a first round of RT-PCR using the HTBI primer set and the Qiagen OneStep RT-PCR kit. The libraries were constructed in a second round of multiplex PCR and then size-selected and purified. Sequencing of the libraries was done on an Illumina HiSeq2000 using paired-end 100 bp reads. The authors' pipeline ran thus. Raw data were processed with SOAPnuke, discarding reads with adapters, uncalled bases, mean Phred below 15, or no exact constant-primer or identifier match. COPE v1.2.5 was used to merge the high-quality paired reads, and each unique nucleotide sequence was defined as a clonotype. Clonotypes were aligned to IMGT TRBV, TRBD and TRBJ reference segments using MiTCR v1.1. The analysis included only V-J combinations with a frequency above 0.0001, which together covered over 98% of the repertoires. The TCS score was defined as F50 (clonal expansion) divided by E x V (chaos), with BLOSUM62-based TCRdist calculated between CDR3 peptides within each V-J. Welch's t-statistics and random forest reduced around 510 V-J features to roughly 13, which were used in a naive Bayes classifier (R e1071). Starting from the raw public reads, TCRdb applied fastp trimming at Q25, assembled clones with MiXCR and retained in-frame beta chains. Every entry covers one CDR3 protein and lists the most common genes and DNA from its rows. TCRdb, rather than the study authors, made the V and J calls. The sample includes about 250,000 distinct CDR3 sequences, with approximately 25% observed a single time. The top ten constitute about a third of the sample.

Note on this clonotype: This receptor's antigen is unknown. There are no base qualities to consult, and no much larger clone falls within one base.

In the ophthalmopathy patients, disease was moderately to severely active, with a Clinical Activity Score of 3 or more, a NOSPECS grade of 4 or more, and a duration of less than 3 months. Exclusion was applied to patients with uncontrolled infections, other autoimmune diseases, pregnancy or lactation. Diagnoses were based on clinical symptoms, serum thyroxine and TRAb, thyroid ultrasound and orbital computed tomography. Ficoll-Paque density gradient centrifugation was used to isolate PBMCs from 9.5 to 10 ml of fresh peripheral blood. Trizol reagent was used to extract total RNA, and RNA quality was then checked on an Agilent 2100 Bioanalyzer.

The rearranged segments are TRBV24-1 and TRBJ1-5; confidence is insufficient to name the D gene. The sample was blood. The sequence came from a woman between 40 and 55 years old with Graves' ophthalmopathy. The CDR3 region reads CATSDQNQPQHF. The bases are TGTGCCACCAGTGATCAGAATCAGCCCCAGCATTTT.